This paragraph covers one TCR beta chain sequence. Its antigen is still unknown. Base-call qualities are not available, and no considerably larger clone is one nucleotide away. This record comes from a study of siplizumab effects on memory and regulatory T cells (dated by TCRdb to between 2019 and 2020). The study in broad terms: The effect of the anti-CD2 antibody siplizumab on alloreactive T-cell subsets was examined in allogeneic mixed lymphocyte reactions constructed from human PBMCs. What the study reported, not specific to this receptor: Because sequences at frequencies below about 10^-5 were poorly captured, only a minor fraction of alloreactive clones could be mapped back to unstimulated subsets. About 80-97% of proliferating CD4+ or CD8+ clones could not be given a naive or memory phenotype. Whether proliferating Tregs from siplizumab cultures were suppressive was not functionally confirmed. Siplizumab significantly lowered the cumulative frequency of alloreactive sequences that could be traced to unstimulated CD4+ memory T cells. Unstimulated naive T cells appeared more diverse than memory T cells, and naive cells seemed to contribute substantially to the alloresponse. Among mappable alloreactive CD4+ clones, an average Treg-derived fraction of about 70% was observed with siplizumab, compared with roughly 28% in control reactions.

Sorted unstimulated T cells, along with proliferating T cells recovered from mixed lymphocyte reactions, underwent TCRbeta CDR3 sequencing. Fresh whole blood from more than 9 HLA-typed healthy donors served as the source for isolating PBMCs. To map where alloreactive clones came from, unstimulated CD4+ non-regulatory T cells were FACS-sorted. The CDR3 spans 14 residues, from the cysteine through the phenylalanine. Left in the record is the CDR3 DNA by itself, 42 bases read in frame from the first base. The junction shows trimming of 3 bases on V and 3 bases on J, plus 9 bases between the germline ends. CDR1 MNHNS and CDR2 SASEGT are derived from the germline V gene. Library construction relied on the immunoSEQ multiplex PCR assay. Each sample had 85,000 to 100,000 TCR templates assayed by the deep sequencing platform. Genomic DNA extracted from sorted T cells was used for TCRbeta CDR3 sequencing. Regarding the original processing steps: The R programming language was used for clonal analysis of TCRbeta CDR3 data. Alloreactive CD4+ and CD8+ clones were defined by comparing unstimulated samples with post-reaction CFSE-low samples. Regulatory or non-regulatory origin was assigned to alloreactive CD4+ clones by matching of sequences to sorted unstimulated Treg and non-Treg repertoires. TCRdb took this table from immuneACCESS and kept in-frame rearrangements with V and J called. Such tables lack part of the clones; where checked against another copy, unresolved V genes explain under half of the gap, and the rest is unexplained. V, J and clone size are those of that table, while D and trimming were read from the DNA. Across this sample there are over 95,000 clones, with roughly 93% seen only once. Approximately 0.17% of the sample is taken by the ten largest.

The chain is encoded by TRBV6-1 joined to TRBJ1-5; D gene: possibly TRBD1, on 5 matching bases. Sample: non-Treg CD4+ T cells sorted from blood. Read against the paper, the sample's cell subset or site label means: FACS-sorted unstimulated CD4+ non-regulatory T cells. The clonotype originates from a human donor in good health. CDR3 reads: CASSEQGPNQPQHF. The sequenced DNA: TGTGCCAGCAGTGAGCAGGGACCCAATCAGCCCCAGCATTTT.